This TCR beta chain is from a study of T cells after yellow fever vaccination. TCRdb re-called the 5' RACE reads through MiXCR, storing one row per CDR3 protein. The sample has tens of thousands of distinct CDR3 sequences, over 6% seen once. This CDR3 region has 13 residues. V lost 5 bases, J lost 2 bases, and 8 bases lay in between. This sequence was found in a man younger than 35 who received the YFV17D yellow fever vaccine. Sequenced material: CD8+ T cells sorted from PBMCs, taken roughly 46 days after the first yellow fever vaccination. The chain is built from TRBV12-3 or TRBV12-4 and TRBJ2-3; no firm D call. The CDR3 loop reads CASSPNPTDTQYF. DNA for the CDR3: TGTGCCAGCAGTCCTAACCCCACAGATACGCAGTATTTT.